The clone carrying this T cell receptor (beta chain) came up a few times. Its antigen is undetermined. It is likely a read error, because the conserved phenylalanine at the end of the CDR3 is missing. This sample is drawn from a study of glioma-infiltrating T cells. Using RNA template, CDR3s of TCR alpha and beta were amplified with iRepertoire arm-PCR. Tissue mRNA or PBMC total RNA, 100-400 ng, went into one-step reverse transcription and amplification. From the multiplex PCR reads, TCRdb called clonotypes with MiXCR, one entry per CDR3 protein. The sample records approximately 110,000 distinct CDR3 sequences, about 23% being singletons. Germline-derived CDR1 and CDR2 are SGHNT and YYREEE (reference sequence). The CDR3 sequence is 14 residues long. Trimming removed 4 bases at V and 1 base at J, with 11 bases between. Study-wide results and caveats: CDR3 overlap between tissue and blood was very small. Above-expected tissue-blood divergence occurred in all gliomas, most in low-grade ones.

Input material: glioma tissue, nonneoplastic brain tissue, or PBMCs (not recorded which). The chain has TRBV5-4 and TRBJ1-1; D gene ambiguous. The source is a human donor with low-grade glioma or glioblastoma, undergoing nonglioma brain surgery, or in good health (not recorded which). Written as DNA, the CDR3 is TGTGCCAGCAGCCCAGAACCGGGGAACACTGAAGCTTTCCTT. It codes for CASSPEPGNTEAFL.